Sequencing of this TCR beta chain was carried out in a study of blood T cell repertoires in COVID-19. In the study overall: Some COVID-19 samples were acute and others convalescent; all came from the United States, Italy and Spain. The analysed material was cDNA or gDNA that came from T cells, B-cell-depleted T cells, or PBMCs.

Original analysis: Researchers report that nucleated cell counts were estimated from reference gene primer amplification. Assay used: immunoSEQ multiplex PCR; TCRdb lists only in-frame clones, some missing. That table gives V, J and clone size, and the DNA gave D and trimming. This table has 100,000 to 120,000 clones, 85% appearing once. The V end was cut by 8 bases, the J end by 4 bases, with 8 bases between. This CDR3 has 11 amino acids. The germline CDR1 and CDR2 sequences are SNHLY and FYNNEI. This clone was observed a few times. Other DNA variants within this sample encode the same CDR3. The source is a man aged 35-49 years with acute or convalescent COVID-19. The sample was peripheral blood. This chain connects TRBV2 to TRBJ1-1, with TRBD1 as a possible D gene (6 bases). CDR3 sequence: CASGRGTEAFF. The CDR3 region has the DNA TGTGCCAGCGGCAGGGGCACTGAAGCTTTCTTT.